A selection of T cell receptor beta chains follows, all from one sample in a study of T cell responses to AZD1222 COVID-19 vaccine. Using immunoSEQ multiplex PCR, the repertoire was profiled, and TCRdb retains in-frame clones only, with some absent. In the table there are 85,000 to 120,000 clones, about 85% of which are singletons. The sequencing used peripheral blood, collected on day 0 of AZD1222 vaccination. The receptors were sampled from an adult in good health. Both conserved end residues are part of each CDR3. D genes are given only for firm matches. Rows give clone size only sometimes, using once, few, many, or a class for an expanded clone.

DNA	CDR3	D	size	J	V
TGTGCCAGCAGCTTGGCTCCTCCAGGCGGGGAGCTGTTTTTT	CASSLAPPGGELFF	.	.	TRBJ2-2	TRBV5-4
TGTGCCAGCAGTGAGACGGTGAACACTGAAGCTTTCTTT	CASSETVNTEAFF	.	.	TRBJ1-1	TRBV6-1
TGTGCCACCAGCAGAGATATGGGACAGGGGGACGAGCAGTACTTC	CATSRDMGQGDEQYF	TRBD1	.	TRBJ2-7	TRBV15
TGTGCCACTACTCCGGGGTTCCAGCCCCAGCATTTT	CATTPGFQPQHF	.	.	TRBJ1-5	TRBV5-3
TGTGCCAGCAGCCCTAACCCGGGGGCGAACACTGAAGCTTTCTTT	CASSPNPGANTEAFF	.	.	TRBJ1-1	TRBV7-2
TGTGCCAGCAGCTTAGCCGAGACCTACGAGCAGTACTTC	CASSLAETYEQYF	.	.	TRBJ2-7	TRBV7-2
TGTGCCAGCAGCTCAACAGGGTCAGGTGAAGCTTTCTTT	CASSSTGSGEAFF	.	.	TRBJ1-1	TRBV7-8
TGTGCCAGCAGCCCCAGAGAGAACACTGAAGCTTTCTTT	CASSPRENTEAFF	.	.	TRBJ1-1	TRBV4-2
TGTGCCTGGAGTGATCCCAGGACAGGGAACACTGAAGCTTTCTTT	CAWSDPRTGNTEAFF	TRBD1	.	TRBJ1-1	TRBV30
TGTGCCAGCAGCCAGGATAAGGGTCTGAGGTTT	CASSQDKGLRF	.	.	TRBJ1-1	TRBV4-2
TGTGCCAGCATCCCTCAAGGGACTAGCTACGAGCAGTACTTC	CASIPQGTSYEQYF	TRBD2	.	TRBJ2-7	TRBV28
TGTGCCTGGGGAACAGGGGGCCAAGAGACCCAGTACTTC	CAWGTGGQETQYF	TRBD1	.	TRBJ2-5	TRBV30
TGTGCCAGCACCGGGGAGCCAACGGAAAATTCACCCCTCCACTTT	CASTGEPTENSPLHF	.	few	TRBJ1-6	TRBV5-4
TGTGCCAGCAGTGAACTAAAAGGTGGGCCCCAGCATTTT	CASSELKGGPQHF	.	.	TRBJ1-5	TRBV6-1
TGTGCCTGGAGTGTAGTGGGGACTGAGCAGTTCTTC	CAWSVVGTEQFF	.	.	TRBJ2-1	TRBV30
TGTGCCAGCAGTGAAATCTACGAGCAGTACTTC	CASSEIYEQYF	.	.	TRBJ2-7	TRBV2
TGTGCCAGCAGCCCCGAGGCAGTACCCTATGGCTACACCTTC	CASSPEAVPYGYTF	.	once	TRBJ1-2	TRBV4-2
TGTGCCAGCAGCCCTAGGGGAAACACCATATATTTT	CASSPRGNTIYF	.	many	TRBJ1-3	TRBV6-2/TRBV6-3
TGTGCCAGTAGTACCAGGTCGGGGCCCCAGCATTTT	CASSTRSGPQHF	.	.	TRBJ1-5	TRBV19
TGTGCCAGCACCCTTGACAGTTCTGGGGCCAACGTCCTGACTTTC	CASTLDSSGANVLTF	.	.	TRBJ2-6	TRBV6-5
TGTGCCAGCAACCCGAGGGGAGAGACCCAGTACTTC	CASNPRGETQYF	.	.	TRBJ2-5	TRBV6-2/TRBV6-3
TGTGCCAGCAGTTACTCGGGGGGAGAAGGCTACACCTTC	CASSYSGGEGYTF	.	.	TRBJ1-2	TRBV6-5
TGTGCCACCAGTGAACAACGACAGGGGGGAAATGAAAAACTGTTTTTT	CATSEQRQGGNEKLFF	TRBD1	.	TRBJ1-4	TRBV24-1
TGCGCCAGCACCCTAGAGGGGGTTCGGGGCACTGAAGCTTTCTTT	CASTLEGVRGTEAFF	.	.	TRBJ1-1	TRBV5-1
TGTGCCAGCAGCCGCGGAGGGACACCCTACGAGCAGTACTTC	CASSRGGTPYEQYF	.	.	TRBJ2-7	TRBV7-2
TGTGCCAGCAGTAAGGACAGGGCTTATAATTCACCCCTCCACTTT	CASSKDRAYNSPLHF	TRBD1	.	TRBJ1-6	TRBV6-6
TGTGCCAGCAGGTCCGGACAGTCGAACACCGGGGAGCTGTTTTTT	CASRSGQSNTGELFF	.	few	TRBJ2-2	TRBV7-9
TGTGCCAGCCTGATGAGGGTTGGCATGAACACTGAAGCTTTCTTT	CASLMRVGMNTEAFF	.	.	TRBJ1-1	TRBV7-8
TGTGCCAGCAGTAGACAGTGGAACACTGAAGCTTTCTTT	CASSRQWNTEAFF	.	.	TRBJ1-1	TRBV6-5
TGTGCCAGCTACAGTGGGTTCGGGGGGCTTAACTATGGCTACACCTTC	CASYSGFGGLNYGYTF	.	.	TRBJ1-2	TRBV28
TGTGCCATCAGTGAGTCGGTTGGAGCCACGGGCTATGGCTACACCTTC	CAISESVGATGYGYTF	.	.	TRBJ1-2	TRBV10-3
TGCGCCAGCAGCTACCCCACTAGCGGGAGGGCCGGGTCCTACAATGAGCAGTTCTTC	CASSYPTSGRAGSYNEQFF	TRBD2	.	TRBJ2-1	TRBV5-1
TGCGCCAGCAGCCGCGGGGGGTTAGAGACCCAGTACTTC	CASSRGGLETQYF	TRBD2	.	TRBJ2-5	TRBV5-1
TGTGCCAGCAGCCAAGGAGGGGACTATGGCTACACCTTC	CASSQGGDYGYTF	.	.	TRBJ1-2	TRBV4-2
TGTGCCAGCTGCGTAGCGGGGGGGCCGAGCACCGGGGAGCTGTTTTTT	CASCVAGGPSTGELFF	TRBD2	.	TRBJ2-2	TRBV7-2